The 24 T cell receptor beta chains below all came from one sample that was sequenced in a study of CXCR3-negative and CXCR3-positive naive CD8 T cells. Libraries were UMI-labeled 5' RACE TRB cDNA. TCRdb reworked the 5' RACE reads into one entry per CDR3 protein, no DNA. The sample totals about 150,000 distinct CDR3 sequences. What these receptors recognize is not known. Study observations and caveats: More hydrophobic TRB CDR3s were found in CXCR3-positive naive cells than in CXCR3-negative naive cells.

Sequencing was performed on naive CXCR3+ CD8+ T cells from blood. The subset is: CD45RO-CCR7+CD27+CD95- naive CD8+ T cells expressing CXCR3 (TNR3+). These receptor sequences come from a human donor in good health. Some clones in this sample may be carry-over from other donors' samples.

CDR3 loop: CASSGTVVYEQYF. The genes are TRBV2 and TRBJ2-7; TCRdb's D gene call, TRBD2, goes unchecked for lack of DNA. CDR3 length equals 13 residues. Germline values: CDR1 SNHLY, CDR2 FYNNEI.

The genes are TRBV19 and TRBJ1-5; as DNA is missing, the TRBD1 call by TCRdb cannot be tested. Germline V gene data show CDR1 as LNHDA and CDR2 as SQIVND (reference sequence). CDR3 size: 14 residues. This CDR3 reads CASSIQGGNQPQHF.

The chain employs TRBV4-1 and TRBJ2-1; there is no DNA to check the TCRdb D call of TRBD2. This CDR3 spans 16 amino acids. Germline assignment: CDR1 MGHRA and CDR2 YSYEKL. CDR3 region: CASSQVLAGVYNEQFF.

The CDR3 spells CASRGTGEETQYF. The rearrangement joins TRBV3-1 to TRBJ2-5; the TCRdb D gene call, TRBD1, has no DNA to confirm it. CDR3 length equals 13 residues. Germline V gives CDR1 LGHDT, CDR2 YNNKEL (reference sequence).

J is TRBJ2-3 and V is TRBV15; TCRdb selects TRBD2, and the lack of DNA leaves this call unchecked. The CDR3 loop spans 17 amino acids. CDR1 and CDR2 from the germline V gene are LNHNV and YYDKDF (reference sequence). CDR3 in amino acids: CATSSNRDYSPPDTQYF.

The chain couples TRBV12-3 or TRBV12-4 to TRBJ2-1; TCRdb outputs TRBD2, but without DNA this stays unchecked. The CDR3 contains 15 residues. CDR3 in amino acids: CASSEGTSRYNEQFF.

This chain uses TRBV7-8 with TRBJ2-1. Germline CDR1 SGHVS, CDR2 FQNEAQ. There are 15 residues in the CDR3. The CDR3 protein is CASSLVYVLSNEQFF.

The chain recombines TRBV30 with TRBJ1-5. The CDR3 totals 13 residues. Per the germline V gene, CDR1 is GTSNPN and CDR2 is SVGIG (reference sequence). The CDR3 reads CAWSVFGNQPQHF.

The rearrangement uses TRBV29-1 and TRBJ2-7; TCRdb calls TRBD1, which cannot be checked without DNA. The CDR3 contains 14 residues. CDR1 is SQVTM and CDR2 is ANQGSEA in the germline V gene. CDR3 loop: CSATWTGAPVEQYF.

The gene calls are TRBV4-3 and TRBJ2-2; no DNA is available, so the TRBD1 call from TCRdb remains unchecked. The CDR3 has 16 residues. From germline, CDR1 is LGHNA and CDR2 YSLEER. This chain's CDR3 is CASGRGADGTTGELFF.

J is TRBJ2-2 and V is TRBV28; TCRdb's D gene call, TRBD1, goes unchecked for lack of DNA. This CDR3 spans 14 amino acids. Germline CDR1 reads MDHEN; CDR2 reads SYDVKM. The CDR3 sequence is CASSALWEAGELFF.

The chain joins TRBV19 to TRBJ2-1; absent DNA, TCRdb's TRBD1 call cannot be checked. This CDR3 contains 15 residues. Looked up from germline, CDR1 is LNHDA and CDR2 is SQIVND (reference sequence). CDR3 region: CASSPRTRQYNEQFF.

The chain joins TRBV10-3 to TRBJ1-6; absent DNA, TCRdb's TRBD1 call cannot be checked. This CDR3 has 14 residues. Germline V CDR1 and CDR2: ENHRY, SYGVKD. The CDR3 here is CATGSGTGHSPLHF.

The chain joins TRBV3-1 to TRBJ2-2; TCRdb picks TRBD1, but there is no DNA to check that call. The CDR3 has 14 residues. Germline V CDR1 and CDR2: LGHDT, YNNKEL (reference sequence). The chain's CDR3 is CASSQTGFTGELFF.

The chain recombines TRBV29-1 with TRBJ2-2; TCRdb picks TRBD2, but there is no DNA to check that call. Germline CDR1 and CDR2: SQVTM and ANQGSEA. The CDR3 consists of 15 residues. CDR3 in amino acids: CSVAWPSGRPGELFF.

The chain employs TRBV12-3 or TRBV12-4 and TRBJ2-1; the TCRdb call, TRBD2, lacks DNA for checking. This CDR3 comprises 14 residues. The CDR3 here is CASSSGAVYNEQFF.

The CDR3 sequence is CASSYYASGYQETQYF. The chain uses TRBV6-2 or TRBV6-3 and TRBJ2-5; TCRdb calls TRBD2, which cannot be checked without DNA. The CDR3 length is 16 residues. Germline V CDR1 and CDR2: MNHEY, SVGEGT.

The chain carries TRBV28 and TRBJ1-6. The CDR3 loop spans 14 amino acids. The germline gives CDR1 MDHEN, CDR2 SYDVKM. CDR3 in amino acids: CASSRRTYNSPLHF.

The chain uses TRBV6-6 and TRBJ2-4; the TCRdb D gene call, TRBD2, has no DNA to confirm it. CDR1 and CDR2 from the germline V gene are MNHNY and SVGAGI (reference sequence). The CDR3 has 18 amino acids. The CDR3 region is CASSYSLLGGGTKNIQYF.

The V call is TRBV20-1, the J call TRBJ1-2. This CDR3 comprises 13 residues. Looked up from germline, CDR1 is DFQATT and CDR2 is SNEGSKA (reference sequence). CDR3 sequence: CSAAEPDNYGYTF.

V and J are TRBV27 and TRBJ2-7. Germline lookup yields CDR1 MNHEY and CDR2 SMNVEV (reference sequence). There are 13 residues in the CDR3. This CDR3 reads CASSSGVAYEQYF.

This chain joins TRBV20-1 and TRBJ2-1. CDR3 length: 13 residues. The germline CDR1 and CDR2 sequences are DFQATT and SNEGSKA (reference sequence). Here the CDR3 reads CSTIRSGDNEQFF.

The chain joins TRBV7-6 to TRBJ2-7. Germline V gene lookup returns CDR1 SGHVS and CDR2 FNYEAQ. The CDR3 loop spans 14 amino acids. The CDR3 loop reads CASTLGQGPNEQYF.

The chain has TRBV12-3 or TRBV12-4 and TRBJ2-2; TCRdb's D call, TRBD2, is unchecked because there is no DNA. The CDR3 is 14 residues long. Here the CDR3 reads CASSLWRGTGELFF.